The clone carrying this TCR beta chain showed up just a few times. Its antigen is unknown. TCRdb reanalysed the 5' RACE reads using MiXCR and keeps one entry per CDR3 protein. The table has about 790,000 distinct CDR3 sequences, 15% to 20% seen once; the top ten hold roughly 14%. The sample comes from a study of identical twins. Points from the study as a whole: Models came in too low on out-of-frame TCR alpha sharing in monozygotic twins. Out-of-frame alpha sequences shared between twins exhibited an excess of low generation probability. Findings came from cross-sectional statistics, without long-term follow-up of donors.

Unmatched junction bases numbered 11, after V lost 5 bases and J lost 5 bases. Germline-derived CDR1 and CDR2 are LGHNT and FRNRAP. CDR3 length: 15 amino acids. These data are also associated with another study on T cells expressing NK-cell markers. As reported in that work: From sorted CD3+CD56+NKG2C+, CD3+CD56+NKG2C- and CD3+CD56-NKG2C+ T cells came the TCR beta repertoires.

The chain recombines TRBV12-5 with TRBJ2-7; 8 bases agree with TRBD2. The material sequenced was PBMCs. The TCR sequence derives from a woman between 18 and 29 years old in good health. The CDR3 sequence is CASGRQGLVADEQYF. The CDR3 DNA sequence: TGTGCTAGTGGTCGCCAGGGACTAGTGGCAGACGAGCAGTACTTC.